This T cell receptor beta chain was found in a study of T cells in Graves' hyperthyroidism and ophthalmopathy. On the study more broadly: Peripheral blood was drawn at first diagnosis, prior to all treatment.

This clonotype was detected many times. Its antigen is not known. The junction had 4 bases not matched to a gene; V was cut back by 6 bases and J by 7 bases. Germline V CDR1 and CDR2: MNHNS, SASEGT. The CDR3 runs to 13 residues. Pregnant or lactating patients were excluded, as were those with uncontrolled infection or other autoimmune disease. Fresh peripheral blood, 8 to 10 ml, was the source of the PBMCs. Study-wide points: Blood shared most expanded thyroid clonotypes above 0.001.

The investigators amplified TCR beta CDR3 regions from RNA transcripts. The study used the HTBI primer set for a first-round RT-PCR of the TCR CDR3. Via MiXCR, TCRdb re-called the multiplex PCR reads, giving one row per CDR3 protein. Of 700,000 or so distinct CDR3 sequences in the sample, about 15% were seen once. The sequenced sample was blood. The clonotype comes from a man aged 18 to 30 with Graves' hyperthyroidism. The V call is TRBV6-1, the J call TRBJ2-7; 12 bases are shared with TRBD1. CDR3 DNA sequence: TGTGCCAGCAGGGGACAGGGGGCGAAGGAGCAGTACTTC. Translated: CASRGQGAKEQYF.